What follows is one T cell receptor beta chain and its context. Its cognate antigen is unknown. Amplification of TCR alpha and beta CDR3 regions from RNA used iRepertoire nested multiplex PCR. TCRdb re-derived calls from the multiplex PCR reads in MiXCR, one entry per CDR3 protein. The table has around 190,000 distinct CDR3 sequences, over 40% seen once. This sample was included in a study of glioma-infiltrating T cells. Study results and limitations: Above-expected tissue-blood divergence occurred in all gliomas, most in low-grade ones.

Trimming left V 5 bases short and J 6 bases short, with 13 bases between. CDR3 length equals 13 residues. Germline V gives CDR1 SEHNR, CDR2 FQNEAQ (reference sequence). The sequenced sample consisted of glioma tissue, nonneoplastic brain tissue, or PBMCs (not recorded which). The V call is TRBV7-9, the J call TRBJ1-2; the D gene is possibly TRBD1 (5 bases). This clonotype originated in a human donor with low-grade glioma or glioblastoma, undergoing nonglioma brain surgery, or in good health (not recorded which). DNA for the CDR3: TGTGCCAGCAGCAGCGGGGCCCTTGATGGCTACACCTTC. This codes for CASSSGALDGYTF.